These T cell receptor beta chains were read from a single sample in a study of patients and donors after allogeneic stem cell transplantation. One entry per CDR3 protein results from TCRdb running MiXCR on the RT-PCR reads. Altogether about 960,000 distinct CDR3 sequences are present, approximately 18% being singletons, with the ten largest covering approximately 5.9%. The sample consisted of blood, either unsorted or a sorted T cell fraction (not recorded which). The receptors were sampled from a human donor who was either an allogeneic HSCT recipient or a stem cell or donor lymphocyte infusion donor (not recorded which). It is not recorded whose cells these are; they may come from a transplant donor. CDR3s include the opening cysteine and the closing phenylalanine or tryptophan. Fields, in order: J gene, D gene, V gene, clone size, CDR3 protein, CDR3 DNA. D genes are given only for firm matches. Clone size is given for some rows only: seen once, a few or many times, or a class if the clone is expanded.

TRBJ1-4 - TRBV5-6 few CASSRTDRHYNEKLFF TGTGCCAGCAGCCGTACCGACAGGCATTATAATGAAAAACTGTTTTTT
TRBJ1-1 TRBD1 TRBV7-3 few CASSSGGTGVMNTEAFF TGTGCCAGCAGCTCTGGAGGGACAGGGGTGATGAACACTGAAGCTTTCTTT
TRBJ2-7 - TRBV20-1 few CSARTTKNYEQYF TGCAGTGCTAGGACGACGAAGAACTACGAGCAGTACTTC
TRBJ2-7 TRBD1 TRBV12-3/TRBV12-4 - CASRRTGLTSYEQYF TGTGCCAGCAGACGGACAGGGTTAACTTCCTACGAGCAGTACTTC
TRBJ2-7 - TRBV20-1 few CSARFIAGEQYF TGCAGTGCTAGATTTATTGCGGGCGAGCAGTACTTC
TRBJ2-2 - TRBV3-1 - CASSPLEGSGELFF TGTGCCAGCAGCCCTTTGGAGGGGTCCGGGGAGCTGTTTTTT
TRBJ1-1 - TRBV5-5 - CASSLFCRNTEAFF TGTGCCAGCAGCTTGTTCTGCAGAAACACTGAAGCTTTCTTT
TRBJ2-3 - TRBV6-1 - CASRQASGDTQYF TGTGCCAGCAGACAGGCCTCAGGGGATACGCAGTATTTT
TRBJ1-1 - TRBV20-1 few CSAKDRMNTEAFF TGCAGTGCTAAAGACAGGATGAACACTGAAGCTTTCTTT
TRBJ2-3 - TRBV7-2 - CASSLNSRNPTDTQYF TGTGCCAGCAGCTTAAATTCTCGCAACCCCACAGATACGCAGTATTTT
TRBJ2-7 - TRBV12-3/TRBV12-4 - CASRRSSPYLGEQYF TGTGCCAGCCGTAGATCCAGTCCGTACCTGGGGGAGCAGTACTTC
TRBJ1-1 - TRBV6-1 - CASSAQGSNTEAFF TGTGCCAGCAGTGCACAGGGATCGAACACTGAAGCTTTCTTT
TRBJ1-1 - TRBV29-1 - CSVSWTDFQAFF TGCAGCGTGAGTTGGACAGACTTTCAAGCTTTCTTT
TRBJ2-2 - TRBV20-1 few CSARGVGRRNTGELFF TGCAGTGCTAGAGGGGTGGGACGGAGGAACACCGGGGAGCTGTTTTTT
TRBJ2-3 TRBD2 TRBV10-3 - CAISPTSGGTDTQYF TGTGCCATCAGCCCGACTAGCGGGGGAACAGATACGCAGTATTTT
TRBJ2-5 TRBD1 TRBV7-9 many CASSLYRGRRQETQYF TGTGCCAGCAGCCTGTACAGGGGGCGGAGGCAAGAGACCCAGTACTTC
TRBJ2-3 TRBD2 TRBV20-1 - CSAQIPGLAIHTQYF TGCAGTGCTCAGATTCCGGGACTAGCTATACATACGCAGTATTTT
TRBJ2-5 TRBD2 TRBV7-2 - CASSPTSGRGETQYF TGTGCCAGCAGCCCGACTAGCGGGAGGGGTGAGACCCAGTACTTC
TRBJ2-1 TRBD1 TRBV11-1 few CASSLVPRQGAFLSSYNEQFF TGTGCCAGCAGCTTAGTACCGCGTCAGGGGGCCTTTCTAAGCTCCTACAATGAGCAGTTCTTC
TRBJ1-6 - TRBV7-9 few CASSSRWQLNSPLHF TGTGCCAGCAGCTCCCGATGGCAGCTTAATTCACCCCTCCACTTT
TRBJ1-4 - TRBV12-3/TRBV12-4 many CASSNKIGVGEKLFF TGTGCCAGCAGTAATAAGATAGGGGTAGGAGAAAAACTGTTTTTT
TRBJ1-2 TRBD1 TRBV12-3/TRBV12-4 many CASSAAQGANYGYTF TGTGCCAGCAGCGCAGCACAGGGGGCCAACTATGGCTACACCTTC
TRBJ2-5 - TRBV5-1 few CASSLVSWVGGEQETQYF TGCGCCAGCAGCTTGGTCAGTTGGGTCGGGGGAGAGCAAGAGACCCAGTACTTC
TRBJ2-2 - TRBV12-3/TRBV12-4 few CASTIVGQTELFF TGTGCCAGCACCATAGTTGGACAGACTGAGCTGTTTTTT
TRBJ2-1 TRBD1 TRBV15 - CATSRGPYRGRNEQFF TGTGCCACCAGCAGAGGACCCTACAGGGGGCGTAATGAGCAGTTCTTC
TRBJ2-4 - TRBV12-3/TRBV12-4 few CASTSTVENIQYF TGTGCCAGCACCTCAACTGTCGAAAACATTCAGTACTTC
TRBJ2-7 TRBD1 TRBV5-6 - CASNSPGTGDGEQYF TGTGCCAGCAACTCTCCCGGGACAGGGGATGGAGAGCAGTACTTC
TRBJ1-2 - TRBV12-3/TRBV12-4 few CASSILGKDGYTF TGTGCCAGCAGTATATTGGGAAAGGATGGCTACACCTTC
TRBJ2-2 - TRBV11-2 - CASSSNGVIKTNTGELFF TGTGCCAGCAGCTCGAACGGGGTCATTAAAACGAACACCGGGGAGCTGTTTTTT
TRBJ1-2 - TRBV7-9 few CASSLPGSNYGYTF TGTGCCAGCAGCTTACCAGGTTCGAACTATGGCTACACCTTC
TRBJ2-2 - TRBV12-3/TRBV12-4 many CASSQPAGRSTGELFF TGTGCCAGCAGCCAACCTGCGGGGCGTAGCACCGGGGAGCTGTTTTTT
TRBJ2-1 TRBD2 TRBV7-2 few CASSPSGTSGSYNEQFF TGTGCCAGCAGCCCGAGCGGGACTAGCGGGAGTTACAATGAGCAGTTCTTC
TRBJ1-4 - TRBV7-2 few CASSTQGSTNEKLFF TGTGCCAGCAGCACCCAGGGATCCACTAATGAAAAACTGTTTTTT
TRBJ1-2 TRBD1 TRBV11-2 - CASSLAGTGANYGYTF TGTGCCAGCAGCTTAGCCGGGACAGGAGCTAACTATGGCTACACCTTC
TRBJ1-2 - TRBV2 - CASSEAVTDGYTF TGTGCCAGCAGTGAAGCAGTGACAGATGGCTACACCTTC